The rows below give T cell receptor beta chains drawn from one sample of a study of graft-versus-host responses after intestinal transplantation. The data were produced by immunoSEQ multiplex PCR, yet TCRdb's version contains in-frame clones alone and is incomplete. In the table there are under 90,000 clones, around 93% of which are singletons. Their target antigens are unknown. Here the sequenced sample was unstimulated CD4+ T cells sorted from spleen or lymph node cells, taken before transplant. These receptors were obtained from a human donor who was the organ donor for an intestinal transplant. Each CDR3 is given with its conserved first and last residue. A D gene is named only where the DNA matches it firmly. Clone size is not always given. Where it is, it says once, few, many or a class for expanded clones.

>NA|TRBV11-3|NA|TRBJ2-3
TGTGCCAGCAGCTTATCCGGGGGTGGGGATACGCAGTATTTT
CASSLSGGGDTQYF
>NA|TRBV5-1|NA|TRBJ2-7
TGCGCCAGCAGCTGGGGGGGAGGGGGGATCGACGAGCAGTACTTC
CASSWGGGGIDEQYF
>NA|TRBV10-2|TRBD1|TRBJ1-1
TGCGCCAGCAGTCACCCCGGGACAGGGCCCGCTTTTGAAGCTTTCTTT
CASSHPGTGPAFEAFF
>NA|TRBV9|TRBD2|TRBJ2-7
TGTGCCAGCAGTTTCGGACTAGCGGGGGCCTACGAGCAGTACTTC
CASSFGLAGAYEQYF
>once|TRBV7-9|NA|TRBJ1-2
TGTGCCAGCAGCTTAGTCGCGACAGGTTTCTATGGCTACACCTTC
CASSLVATGFYGYTF
>NA|TRBV19|TRBD1|TRBJ2-7
TGTGCCAGTAGTAGGGACAGGGGGGACGAGCAGTACTTC
CASSRDRGDEQYF
>NA|TRBV6-5|NA|TRBJ2-1
TGTGCCAGCAGTTTTGGGGGAGGCTCCTACAATGAGCAGTTCTTC
CASSFGGGSYNEQFF
>once|TRBV27|TRBD1|TRBJ1-1
TGTGCCAGCAGTTTATCGCGGACAGGCGGAAACACTGAAGCTTTCTTT
CASSLSRTGGNTEAFF
>NA|TRBV2|TRBD1|TRBJ1-3
TGTGCCAGTCGGACAGGGGCTGGAAACACCATATATTTT
CASRTGAGNTIYF
>NA|TRBV4-1|NA|TRBJ1-6
TGCGCCAGCAGCCAAGCGAGCTCCTATAATTCACCCCTCCACTTT
CASSQASSYNSPLHF
>NA|TRBV30|TRBD1|TRBJ1-2
TGTGCCTGGAGACGGTTTGATTGGGACAGGGGCCAGCTCGGGGACTATGGCTACACCTTC
CAWRRFDWDRGQLGDYGYTF
>NA|TRBV15|TRBD2|TRBJ2-5
TGTGCCACCAGCAGAGATGAAGCGGGGGGGTTGCTAGAGACCCAGTACTTC
CATSRDEAGGLLETQYF
>NA|TRBV2|TRBD2|TRBJ2-5
TGTGCCAGCAGTGGTTCTAGCGGGAGGGTGACCCAGTACTTC
CASSGSSGRVTQYF
>NA|TRBV9|NA|TRBJ2-7
TGTGCCAGCAGCGTATCGCAGGGTATATGGCACGAGCAGTACTTC
CASSVSQGIWHEQYF
>once|TRBV6-5|NA|TRBJ2-3
TGTGCCAGTGAAAACGGAGGAACTAGCACAGATACGCAGTATTTT
CASENGGTSTDTQYF
>NA|TRBV9|TRBD2|TRBJ2-7
TGTGCCAGCAGCGTAGGGCGGGAGAAAAACGACGAGCAGTACTTC
CASSVGREKNDEQYF
>NA|TRBV12-5|TRBD2|TRBJ2-7
TGTGCTAGTGGTTTGGTACGGGACCCTTGGGGGGGTCGCGAGTCCTACGAGCAGTACTTC
CASGLVRDPWGGRESYEQYF
>NA|TRBV4-2|TRBD2|TRBJ2-3
TGTGCCAGCAGCCAGGCCGGGACTAGCCGGACAGATACGCAGTATTTT
CASSQAGTSRTDTQYF
>NA|TRBV30|NA|TRBJ2-5
TGTGCCTGGAGTACGGGTAGGGAGACCCAGTACTTC
CAWSTGRETQYF
>NA|TRBV4-1|NA|TRBJ2-5
TGCGCCAGCAGCCAGGACATGGGGCAAGAGACCCAGTACTTC
CASSQDMGQETQYF
>NA|TRBV4-2|NA|TRBJ2-7
TGTGCCAGCAGCCAAGATCGCCGGGACTACGAGCAGTACTTC
CASSQDRRDYEQYF
>once|TRBV5-8|TRBD1|TRBJ1-2
TGTGCCAGCAGCCGGCAGGGACAGGGCGCCCTGGGCTACACCTTC
CASSRQGQGALGYTF
>NA|TRBV5-1|TRBD2|TRBJ2-5
TGCGCCAGCAGCTTGGGACTAGCGGAACAAGAGACCCAGTACTTC
CASSLGLAEQETQYF
>NA|TRBV15|TRBD2|TRBJ2-1
TGTGCCACCAGCAGAGGGAGGACTAGCGGGGGTTCGAATGAGCAGTTCTTC
CATSRGRTSGGSNEQFF
>NA|TRBV6-5|NA|TRBJ2-6
TGTGCCAGCAACAGGGTTGGGGCCAACGTCCTGACTTTC
CASNRVGANVLTF
>NA|TRBV19|NA|TRBJ1-1
TGTGCCAGTAAATGGGGGCTTGGCACTGAAGCTTTCTTT
CASKWGLGTEAFF
>NA|TRBV28|TRBD2|TRBJ2-2
TGTGCCAGCAGTTCAGCGGGGGGGGGCACCGGGGAGCTGTTTTTT
CASSSAGGGTGELFF
>NA|TRBV10-3|TRBD1|TRBJ2-3
TGTGCCATCAGTGAGCCGCCGGAGCCGCAGGGGGCGCGGGATACGCAGTATTTT
CAISEPPEPQGARDTQYF
>NA|TRBV5-1|NA|TRBJ2-5
TGCGCCAGCAGCTTGTCTAGTCTAGCCGTGGAGACCCAGTACTTC
CASSLSSLAVETQYF
>NA|TRBV6-5|TRBD2|TRBJ2-5
TGTGCCAGCAGTTACCATAGGACTAGCGCCCAAGAGACCCAGTACTTC
CASSYHRTSAQETQYF
>few|TRBV30|NA|TRBJ1-1
TGTGCCTGGAGTGTACGGTTCGGGAAAGCTTTCTTT
CAWSVRFGKAFF
>NA|TRBV4-2|NA|TRBJ2-7
TGTGCCAGCAGCCAAGAACAGGCCTACGAGCAGTACTTC
CASSQEQAYEQYF
>once|TRBV7-8|TRBD2|TRBJ2-1
TGTGCCAGCAGCTCCCGACTAGCGGGGATAGGGGATGAGCAGTTCTTC
CASSSRLAGIGDEQFF
>NA|TRBV9|NA|TRBJ2-5
TGTGCCAGCAGCGTAGCCGTGTACCAAGAGACCCAGTACTTC
CASSVAVYQETQYF
>NA|TRBV4-1|TRBD1|TRBJ2-6
TGCGCCAGCAGCCAAAGACAGGGTTTCATTGCTGGGGCCAACGTCCTGACTTTC
CASSQRQGFIAGANVLTF
>NA|TRBV2|TRBD1|TRBJ1-4
TGTGCCAGCACTGGGTCCAGGGGGCTCCGGAAACTGTTTTTT
CASTGSRGLRKLFF
>NA|TRBV5-1|NA|TRBJ2-7
TGCGCCAGCAGCCCCGGGATAGGGATCTACGAGCAGTACTTC
CASSPGIGIYEQYF